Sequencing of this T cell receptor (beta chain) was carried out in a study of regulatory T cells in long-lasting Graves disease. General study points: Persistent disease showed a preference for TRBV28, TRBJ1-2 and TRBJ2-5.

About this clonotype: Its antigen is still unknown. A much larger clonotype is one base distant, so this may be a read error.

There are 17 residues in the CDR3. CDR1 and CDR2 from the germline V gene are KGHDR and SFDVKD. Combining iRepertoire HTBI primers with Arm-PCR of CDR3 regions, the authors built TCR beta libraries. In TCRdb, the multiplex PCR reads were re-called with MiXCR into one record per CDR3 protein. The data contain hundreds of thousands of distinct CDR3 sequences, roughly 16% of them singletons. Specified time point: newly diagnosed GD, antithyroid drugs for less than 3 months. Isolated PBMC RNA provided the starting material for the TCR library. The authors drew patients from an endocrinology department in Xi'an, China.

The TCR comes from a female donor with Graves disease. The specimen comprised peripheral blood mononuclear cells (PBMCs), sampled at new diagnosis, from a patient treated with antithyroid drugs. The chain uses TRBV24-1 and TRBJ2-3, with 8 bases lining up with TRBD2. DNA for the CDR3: TGTGCCACCGGTGATTTTGGCGCGGGAGGCCCCGGCAATACGCAGTATTTT. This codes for CATGDFGAGGPGNTQYF.